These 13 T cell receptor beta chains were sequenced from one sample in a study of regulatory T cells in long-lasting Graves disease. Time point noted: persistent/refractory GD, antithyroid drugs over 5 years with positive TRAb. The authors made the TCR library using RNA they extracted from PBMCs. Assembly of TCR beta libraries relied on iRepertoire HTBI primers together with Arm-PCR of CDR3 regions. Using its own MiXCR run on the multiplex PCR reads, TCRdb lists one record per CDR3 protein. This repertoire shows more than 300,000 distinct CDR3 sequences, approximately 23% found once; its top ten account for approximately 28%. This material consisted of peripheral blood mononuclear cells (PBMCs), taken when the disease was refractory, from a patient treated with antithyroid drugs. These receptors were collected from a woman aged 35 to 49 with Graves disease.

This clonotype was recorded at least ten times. CDR3 amino acids: CASSLRKGDSVQETQYF. The CDR3 DNA sequence: TGTGCCAGCAGCCTACGTAAGGGTGACAGCGTACAAGAGACCCAGTACTTC. The chain carries TRBV28 and TRBJ2-5; TRBD1 might be the D (5 bases). Germline CDR1 and CDR2: MDHEN and SYDVKM. V lost 6 bases to trimming and J lost 2 bases, with 22 bases between them. The CDR3 contains 17 residues.

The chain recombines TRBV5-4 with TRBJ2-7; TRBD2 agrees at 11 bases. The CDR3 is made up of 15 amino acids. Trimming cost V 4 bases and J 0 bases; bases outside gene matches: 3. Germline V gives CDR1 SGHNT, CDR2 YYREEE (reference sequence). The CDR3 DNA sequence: TGTGCCAGCAGCAAGGGACTAGCGGTCTCCTACGAGCAGTACTTC. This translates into CASSKGLAVSYEQYF. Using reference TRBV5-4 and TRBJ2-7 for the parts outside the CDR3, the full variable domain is ETGVTQSPTHLIKTRGQQVTLRCSSQSGHNTVSWYQQALGQGPQFIFQYYREEENGRGNFPPRFSGLQFPNYSSELNVNALELDDSALYLCASSKGLAVSYEQYFGPGTRLTVT.

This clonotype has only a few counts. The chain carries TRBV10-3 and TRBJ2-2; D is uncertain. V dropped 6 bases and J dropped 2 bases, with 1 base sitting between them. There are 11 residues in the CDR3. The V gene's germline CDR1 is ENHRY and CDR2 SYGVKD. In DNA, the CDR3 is TGTGCCATCAGCAACACCGGGGAGCTGTTTTTT. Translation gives CAISNTGELFF.

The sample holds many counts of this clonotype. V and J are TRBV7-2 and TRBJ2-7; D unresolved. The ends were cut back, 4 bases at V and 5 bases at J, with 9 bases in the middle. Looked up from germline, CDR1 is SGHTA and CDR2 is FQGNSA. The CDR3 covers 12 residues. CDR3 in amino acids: CASSSTYDEQYF. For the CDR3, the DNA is TGTGCCAGCAGCTCTACTTACGACGAGCAGTACTTC.

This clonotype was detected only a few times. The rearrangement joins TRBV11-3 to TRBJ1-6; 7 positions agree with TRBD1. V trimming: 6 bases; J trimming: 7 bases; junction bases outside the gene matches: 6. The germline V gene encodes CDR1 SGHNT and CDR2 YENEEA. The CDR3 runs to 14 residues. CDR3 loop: CASSSETGNSPLHF. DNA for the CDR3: TGTGCCAGCAGTTCCGAGACAGGGAATTCACCCCTCCACTTT.

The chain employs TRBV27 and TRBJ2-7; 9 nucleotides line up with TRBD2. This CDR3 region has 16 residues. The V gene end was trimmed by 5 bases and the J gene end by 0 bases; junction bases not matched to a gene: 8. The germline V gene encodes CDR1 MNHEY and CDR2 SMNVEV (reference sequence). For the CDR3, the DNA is TGTGCCAGCAGTCCCCTTCTTAGCGGGAGCTCCTACGAGCAGTACTTC. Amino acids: CASSPLLSGSSYEQYF.

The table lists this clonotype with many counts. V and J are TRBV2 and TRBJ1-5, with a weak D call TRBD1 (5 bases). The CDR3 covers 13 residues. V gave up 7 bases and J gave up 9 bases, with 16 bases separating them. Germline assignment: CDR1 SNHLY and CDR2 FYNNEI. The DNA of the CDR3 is TGTGCCAGCACCGAGGGGCTGGTGGGGCCCCAGCATTTT. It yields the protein CASTEGLVGPQHF.

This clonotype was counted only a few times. The DNA of the CDR3 is TGTGCCATCTCAGGGGAAAGGCCTAGCACAGATACGCAGTATTTT. The encoded protein is CAISGERPSTDTQYF. This chain connects TRBV28 to TRBJ2-3, with a possible D match to TRBD1 (6 bases). Trimming pared 10 bases from V and 0 bases from J, leaving 17 bases between. Germline loops: CDR1 MDHEN, CDR2 SYDVKM. This CDR3 contains 15 residues.

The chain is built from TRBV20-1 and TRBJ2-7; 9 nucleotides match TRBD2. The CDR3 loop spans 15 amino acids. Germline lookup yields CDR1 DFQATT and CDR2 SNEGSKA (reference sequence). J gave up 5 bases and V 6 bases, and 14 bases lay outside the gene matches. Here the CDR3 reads CSAPGRAGGRHEQYF. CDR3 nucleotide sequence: TGCAGTGCCCCCGGGAGGGCGGGAGGGCGCCACGAGCAGTACTTC.

This CDR3 is CASSFGDSRYKDEQYF. The CDR3 DNA reads as TGTGCCAGCAGTTTCGGGGACAGCCGATATAAGGACGAGCAGTACTTC. The V call is TRBV28, the J call TRBJ2-7, with 7 positions matching TRBD1. V lost 3 bases to trimming and J lost 5 bases; unmatched junction nucleotides: 13. CDR1 and CDR2 (germline): MDHEN, SYDVKM. The length of the CDR3 is 16 residues.

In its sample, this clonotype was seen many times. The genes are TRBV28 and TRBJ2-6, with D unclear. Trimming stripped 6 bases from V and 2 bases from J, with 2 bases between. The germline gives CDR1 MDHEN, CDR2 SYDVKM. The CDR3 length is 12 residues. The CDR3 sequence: CASRTGANVLTF. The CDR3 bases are TGTGCCAGCAGGACTGGGGCCAACGTCCTGACTTTC.

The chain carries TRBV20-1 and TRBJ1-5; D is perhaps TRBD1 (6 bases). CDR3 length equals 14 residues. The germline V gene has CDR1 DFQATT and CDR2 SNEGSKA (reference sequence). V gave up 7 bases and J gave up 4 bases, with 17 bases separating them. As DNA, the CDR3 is TGCAGTGTTTCTCCAGGGGCCGGTAATCAGCCCCAGCATTTT. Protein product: CSVSPGAGNQPQHF.

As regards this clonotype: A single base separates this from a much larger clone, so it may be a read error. This CDR3 reads CASSLIPRETRYF. The CDR3 bases are TGTGCCAGCAGTTTAATCCCTCGGGAGACCCGGTACTTC. The rearrangement links TRBV27 to TRBJ2-5, with TRBD2 as a possible D gene (6 bases). Germline CDR1 is MNHEY and CDR2 is SMNVEV (reference sequence). This CDR3 is 13 amino acids long.